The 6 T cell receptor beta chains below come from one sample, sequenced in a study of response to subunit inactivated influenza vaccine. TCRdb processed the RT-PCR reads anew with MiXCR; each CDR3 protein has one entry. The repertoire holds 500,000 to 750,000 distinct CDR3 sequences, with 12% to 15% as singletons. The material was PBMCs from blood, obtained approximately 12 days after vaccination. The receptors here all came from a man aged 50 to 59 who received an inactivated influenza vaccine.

CDR3: CASSPWTGGMNTEAFF. Here the CDR3 DNA reads TGTGCCAGTAGTCCTTGGACAGGGGGGATGAACACTGAAGCTTTCTTT. The V gene is TRBV19, the J gene TRBJ1-1; 10 positions match TRBD1. CDR3 length: 16 amino acids. Germline V gene data show CDR1 as LNHDA and CDR2 as SQIVND (reference sequence). The J segment lost 0 bases and the V segment lost 5 bases, leaving 6 bases of the junction unmatched.

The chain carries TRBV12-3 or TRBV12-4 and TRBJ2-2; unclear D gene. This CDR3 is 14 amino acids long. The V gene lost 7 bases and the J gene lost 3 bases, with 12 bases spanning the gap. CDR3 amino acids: CASNKYGDTGELFF. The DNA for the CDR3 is TGTGCCAGCAACAAATACGGCGACACCGGGGAGCTGTTTTTT.

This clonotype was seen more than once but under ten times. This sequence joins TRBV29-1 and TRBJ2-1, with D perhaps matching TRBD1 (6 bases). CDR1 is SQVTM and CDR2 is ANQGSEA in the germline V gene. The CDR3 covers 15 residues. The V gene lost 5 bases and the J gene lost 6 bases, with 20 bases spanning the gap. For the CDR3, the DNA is TGCAGCGTTACCTGGGACACCATATGGATCAATGAGCAGTTCTTC. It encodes CSVTWDTIWINEQFF.

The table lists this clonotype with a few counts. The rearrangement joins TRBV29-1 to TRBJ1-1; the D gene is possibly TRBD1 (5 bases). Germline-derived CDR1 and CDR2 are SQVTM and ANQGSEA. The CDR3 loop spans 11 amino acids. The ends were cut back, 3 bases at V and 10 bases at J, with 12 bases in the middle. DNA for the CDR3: TGCAGCGTTGACTTCCTGGGGGGAGCTTTCTTT. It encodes CSVDFLGGAFF.

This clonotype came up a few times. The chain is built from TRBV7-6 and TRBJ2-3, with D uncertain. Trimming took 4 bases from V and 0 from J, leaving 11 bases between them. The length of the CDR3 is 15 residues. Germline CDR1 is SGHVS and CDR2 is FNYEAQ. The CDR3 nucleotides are TGTGCCAGCAGCTCCTCGACCCTGAGCACAGATACGCAGTATTTT. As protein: CASSSSTLSTDTQYF.

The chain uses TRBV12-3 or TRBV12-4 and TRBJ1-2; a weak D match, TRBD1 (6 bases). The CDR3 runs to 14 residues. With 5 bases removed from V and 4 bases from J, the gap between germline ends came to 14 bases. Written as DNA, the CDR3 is TGTGCCAGCAGTCGTCGGGGGCTTTCCTATGGCTACACCTTC. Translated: CASSRRGLSYGYTF.